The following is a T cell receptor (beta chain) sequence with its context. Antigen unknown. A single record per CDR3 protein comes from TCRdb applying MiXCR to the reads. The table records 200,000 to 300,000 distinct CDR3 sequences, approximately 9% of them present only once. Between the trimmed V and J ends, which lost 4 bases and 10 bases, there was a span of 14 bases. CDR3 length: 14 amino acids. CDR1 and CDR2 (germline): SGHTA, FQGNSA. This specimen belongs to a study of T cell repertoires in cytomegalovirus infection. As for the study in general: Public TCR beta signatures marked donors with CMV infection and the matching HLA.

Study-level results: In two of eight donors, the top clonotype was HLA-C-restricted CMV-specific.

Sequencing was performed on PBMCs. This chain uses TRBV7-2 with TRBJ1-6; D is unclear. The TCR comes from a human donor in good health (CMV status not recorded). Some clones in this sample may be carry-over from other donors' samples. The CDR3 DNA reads TGTGCCAGCAGCTCGAGAAATGGTGGCTCACCCCTCCACTTT. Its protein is CASSSRNGGSPLHF.